The sequence of this TCR beta chain was determined in a study of human CD8 memory T cell subsets. Study-level findings and limits: Diversity in stem-like memory and precursor exhausted T cells was similarly high, unlike effector memory cells.

Classification as TPEX applied to CCR7+ PD-1+ TIGIT+ early memory CD8+ T cells bearing exhausted-like traits. Researchers made TCR beta libraries via UMI-labeled 5' RACE. TCRdb reprocessed the 5' RACE reads and reports one entry per CDR3 protein, with no DNA. Here the sample table reports about 6,500 distinct CDR3 sequences. The CDR3 totals 15 residues. The germline V gene encodes CDR1 SGHRS and CDR2 YFSETQ. For this clonotype: Its antigen remains unidentified.

The V gene is TRBV5-1, the J gene TRBJ1-1; TCRdb's assignment of TRBD1 cannot be checked, as there is no DNA. This sequence was found in a human donor in good health. Sequences were obtained from CD8+ T cells from PBMCs. CDR3 region: CASSFGTGENTEAFF.